This is a list of T cell receptor beta chains from one sample in a study of CD8+ T cells in alopecia areata. Clones were read by immunoSEQ multiplex PCR, and TCRdb kept only the in-frame ones, dropping some. The table includes hundreds of thousands of clones, 60% detected once. The sequences come from CD4+ T cells sorted from blood, collected at approximately week 52, from a patient treated with tofacitinib. All receptors come from a human donor with alopecia areata. Each CDR3 is given with its conserved first and last residue. D genes are given only for firm matches. Expanded clones get a size class; other rows say once, few or many, or leave the size out.

TRBJ1-4 TRBV30 - - CAWSSGRGEKLFF TGTGCCTGGAGTTCAGGGCGCGGTGAAAAACTGTTTTTT
TRBJ2-7 TRBV29-1 TRBD1 - CSVERTGGYEQYF TGCAGCGTTGAAAGGACAGGGGGCTACGAGCAGTACTTC
TRBJ2-5 TRBV5-1 - - CASSRAQETQYF TGCGCCAGCAGTCGAGCCCAAGAGACCCAGTACTTC
TRBJ2-3 TRBV7-3 TRBD2 - CASSFSGGASTDTQYF TGTGCCAGCAGCTTTAGCGGGGGTGCTAGCACAGATACGCAGTATTTT
TRBJ2-7 TRBV6-6 TRBD1 - CASSSQAAGGYEQYF TGTGCCAGCAGTTCCCAGGCGGCAGGGGGCTACGAGCAGTACTTC
TRBJ1-2 TRBV29-1 - few CSVRLHSYGYTF TGCAGCGTCAGACTGCATAGCTATGGCTACACCTTC
TRBJ2-3 TRBV5-1 - - CASSLDRPTDTQYF TGCGCCAGCAGCTTGGACAGGCCCACAGATACGCAGTATTTT
TRBJ2-5 TRBV7-2 - few CASNRGLYETQYF TGTGCCAGCAACCGCGGGCTCTACGAGACCCAGTACTTC
TRBJ1-1 TRBV15 - - CATSARNRPEAFF TGTGCCACCAGCGCCAGGAATCGGCCTGAAGCTTTCTTT
TRBJ1-2 TRBV30 - - CAWSLPGGGGYTF TGTGCCTGGAGTTTACCGGGTGGTGGAGGCTACACCTTC
TRBJ2-7 TRBV6-5 - - CAIQDSRTYEQYF TGTGCCATCCAAGACAGTCGAACCTACGAGCAGTACTTC
TRBJ1-5 TRBV30 - - CAWRQGGNQPQHF TGTGCCTGGAGACAGGGCGGGAACCAGCCCCAGCATTTT
TRBJ1-1 TRBV7-9 - - CASSALSGSTEAFF TGTGCCAGCAGCGCTCTATCAGGATCCACTGAAGCTTTCTTT
TRBJ1-2 TRBV7-2 - few CASNPGSARGYTF TGTGCCAGCAATCCCGGGAGTGCTAGGGGCTACACCTTC
TRBJ2-7 TRBV4-1 - - CASSQDREQYF TGCGCCAGCAGCCAAGATCGCGAGCAGTACTTC
TRBJ2-5 TRBV9 - few CASSAGAGPLWGETQYF TGTGCCAGCAGCGCGGGGGCAGGGCCACTCTGGGGAGAGACCCAGTACTTC
TRBJ1-1 TRBV29-1 - few CSVTLGGMNTEAFF TGCAGCGTGACCCTAGGGGGAATGAACACTGAAGCTTTCTTT
TRBJ1-2 TRBV30 - - CAWTINGFGYTF TGTGCCTGGACTATTAACGGGTTTGGCTACACCTTC
TRBJ2-5 TRBV7-9 TRBD1 - CASSSTGGSRETQYF TGTGCCAGCAGTTCGACAGGGGGTAGTCGAGAGACCCAGTACTTC
TRBJ1-1 TRBV5-4 - - CASSLQQNTEAFF TGTGCCAGCAGCTTGCAACAGAACACTGAAGCTTTCTTT
TRBJ2-3 TRBV30 TRBD1 - CAQGQGGHTQYF TGTGCCCAAGGACAGGGGGGGCATACGCAGTATTTT
TRBJ2-6 TRBV30 - - CAWSARGGYGANVLTF TGTGCCTGGAGTGCCCGAGGAGGATATGGGGCCAACGTCCTGACTTTC
TRBJ1-1 TRBV20-1 - - CSAHKVPEAFF TGCAGTGCTCACAAGGTTCCTGAAGCTTTCTTT
TRBJ1-1 TRBV7-2 - - CATEHQNTEAFF TGTGCCACCGAACACCAGAACACTGAAGCTTTCTTT
TRBJ2-3 TRBV29-1 - - CSVHSGDTQYF TGCAGCGTCCACTCAGGGGATACGCAGTATTTT
TRBJ1-1 TRBV25-1 - - CASIGGLLTEAFF TGTGCCAGCATTGGAGGGCTACTGACTGAAGCTTTCTTT
TRBJ1-2 TRBV6-6 TRBD1 - CATEPRVGQASGYTF TGTGCCACCGAGCCCCGCGTCGGACAGGCCTCTGGCTACACCTTC
TRBJ1-5 TRBV30 - - CAWSRGNNQPQHF TGTGCCTGGAGTAGGGGGAACAATCAGCCCCAGCATTTT
TRBJ2-7 TRBV29-1 - - CSVGQRYEQYF TGCAGCGTTGGACAGAGATACGAGCAGTACTTC